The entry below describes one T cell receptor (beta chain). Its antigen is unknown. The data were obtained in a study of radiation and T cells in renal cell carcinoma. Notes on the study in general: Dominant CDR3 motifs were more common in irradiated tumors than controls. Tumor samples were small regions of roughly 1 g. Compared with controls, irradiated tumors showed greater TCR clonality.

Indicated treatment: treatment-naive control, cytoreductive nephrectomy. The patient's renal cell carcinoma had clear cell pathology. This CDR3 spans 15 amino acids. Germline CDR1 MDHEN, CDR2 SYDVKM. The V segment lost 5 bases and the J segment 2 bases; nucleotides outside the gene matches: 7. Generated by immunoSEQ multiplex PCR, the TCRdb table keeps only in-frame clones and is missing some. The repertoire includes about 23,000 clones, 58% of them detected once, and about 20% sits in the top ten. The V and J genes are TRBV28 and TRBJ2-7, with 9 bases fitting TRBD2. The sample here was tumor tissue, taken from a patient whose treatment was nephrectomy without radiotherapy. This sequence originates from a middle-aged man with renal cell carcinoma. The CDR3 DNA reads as TGTGCCAGCAGTACCGGGGCTAGCGGGGCCTACGAGCAGTACGTC. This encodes CASSTGASGAYEQYV.